This entry is about one TCR beta chain. Its specificity is unknown. Per the original data handling: ImmunoSEQ supplied junction-only sequences lacking quality scores, so filtering was different. Generated by immunoSEQ multiplex PCR, the TCRdb table keeps only in-frame clones and is missing some. V, J and clone size derive from that table, while D and trimming were established from the DNA sequence. Among some 2 million clones listed, about 95% were seen once. The CDR3 runs to 14 residues. Unmatched junction bases numbered 4, after V lost 6 bases and J lost 5 bases. Germline values: CDR1 MDHEN, CDR2 SYDVKM. This sample was taken from a study of shared clonotypes between healthy human individuals. Study-wide results and limits: Inspection by rarefaction showed sorted-subset sequencing to be incomplete despite large depth.

Naive CD8 isolation took CD45RO-negative cells positively selected for CCR7 and excluded terminally differentiated effector memory CD45RA+ cells. This chain connects TRBV28 to TRBJ1-1, with 12 bases fitting TRBD1. The specimen was naive CD8+ T cells sorted from blood. The TCR was taken from a man between 18 and 35 years old in good health. As DNA, the CDR3 is TGTGCCAGCAGGCGGGACAGGGGGCTTACTGAAGCTTTCTTT. It codes for CASRRDRGLTEAFF.